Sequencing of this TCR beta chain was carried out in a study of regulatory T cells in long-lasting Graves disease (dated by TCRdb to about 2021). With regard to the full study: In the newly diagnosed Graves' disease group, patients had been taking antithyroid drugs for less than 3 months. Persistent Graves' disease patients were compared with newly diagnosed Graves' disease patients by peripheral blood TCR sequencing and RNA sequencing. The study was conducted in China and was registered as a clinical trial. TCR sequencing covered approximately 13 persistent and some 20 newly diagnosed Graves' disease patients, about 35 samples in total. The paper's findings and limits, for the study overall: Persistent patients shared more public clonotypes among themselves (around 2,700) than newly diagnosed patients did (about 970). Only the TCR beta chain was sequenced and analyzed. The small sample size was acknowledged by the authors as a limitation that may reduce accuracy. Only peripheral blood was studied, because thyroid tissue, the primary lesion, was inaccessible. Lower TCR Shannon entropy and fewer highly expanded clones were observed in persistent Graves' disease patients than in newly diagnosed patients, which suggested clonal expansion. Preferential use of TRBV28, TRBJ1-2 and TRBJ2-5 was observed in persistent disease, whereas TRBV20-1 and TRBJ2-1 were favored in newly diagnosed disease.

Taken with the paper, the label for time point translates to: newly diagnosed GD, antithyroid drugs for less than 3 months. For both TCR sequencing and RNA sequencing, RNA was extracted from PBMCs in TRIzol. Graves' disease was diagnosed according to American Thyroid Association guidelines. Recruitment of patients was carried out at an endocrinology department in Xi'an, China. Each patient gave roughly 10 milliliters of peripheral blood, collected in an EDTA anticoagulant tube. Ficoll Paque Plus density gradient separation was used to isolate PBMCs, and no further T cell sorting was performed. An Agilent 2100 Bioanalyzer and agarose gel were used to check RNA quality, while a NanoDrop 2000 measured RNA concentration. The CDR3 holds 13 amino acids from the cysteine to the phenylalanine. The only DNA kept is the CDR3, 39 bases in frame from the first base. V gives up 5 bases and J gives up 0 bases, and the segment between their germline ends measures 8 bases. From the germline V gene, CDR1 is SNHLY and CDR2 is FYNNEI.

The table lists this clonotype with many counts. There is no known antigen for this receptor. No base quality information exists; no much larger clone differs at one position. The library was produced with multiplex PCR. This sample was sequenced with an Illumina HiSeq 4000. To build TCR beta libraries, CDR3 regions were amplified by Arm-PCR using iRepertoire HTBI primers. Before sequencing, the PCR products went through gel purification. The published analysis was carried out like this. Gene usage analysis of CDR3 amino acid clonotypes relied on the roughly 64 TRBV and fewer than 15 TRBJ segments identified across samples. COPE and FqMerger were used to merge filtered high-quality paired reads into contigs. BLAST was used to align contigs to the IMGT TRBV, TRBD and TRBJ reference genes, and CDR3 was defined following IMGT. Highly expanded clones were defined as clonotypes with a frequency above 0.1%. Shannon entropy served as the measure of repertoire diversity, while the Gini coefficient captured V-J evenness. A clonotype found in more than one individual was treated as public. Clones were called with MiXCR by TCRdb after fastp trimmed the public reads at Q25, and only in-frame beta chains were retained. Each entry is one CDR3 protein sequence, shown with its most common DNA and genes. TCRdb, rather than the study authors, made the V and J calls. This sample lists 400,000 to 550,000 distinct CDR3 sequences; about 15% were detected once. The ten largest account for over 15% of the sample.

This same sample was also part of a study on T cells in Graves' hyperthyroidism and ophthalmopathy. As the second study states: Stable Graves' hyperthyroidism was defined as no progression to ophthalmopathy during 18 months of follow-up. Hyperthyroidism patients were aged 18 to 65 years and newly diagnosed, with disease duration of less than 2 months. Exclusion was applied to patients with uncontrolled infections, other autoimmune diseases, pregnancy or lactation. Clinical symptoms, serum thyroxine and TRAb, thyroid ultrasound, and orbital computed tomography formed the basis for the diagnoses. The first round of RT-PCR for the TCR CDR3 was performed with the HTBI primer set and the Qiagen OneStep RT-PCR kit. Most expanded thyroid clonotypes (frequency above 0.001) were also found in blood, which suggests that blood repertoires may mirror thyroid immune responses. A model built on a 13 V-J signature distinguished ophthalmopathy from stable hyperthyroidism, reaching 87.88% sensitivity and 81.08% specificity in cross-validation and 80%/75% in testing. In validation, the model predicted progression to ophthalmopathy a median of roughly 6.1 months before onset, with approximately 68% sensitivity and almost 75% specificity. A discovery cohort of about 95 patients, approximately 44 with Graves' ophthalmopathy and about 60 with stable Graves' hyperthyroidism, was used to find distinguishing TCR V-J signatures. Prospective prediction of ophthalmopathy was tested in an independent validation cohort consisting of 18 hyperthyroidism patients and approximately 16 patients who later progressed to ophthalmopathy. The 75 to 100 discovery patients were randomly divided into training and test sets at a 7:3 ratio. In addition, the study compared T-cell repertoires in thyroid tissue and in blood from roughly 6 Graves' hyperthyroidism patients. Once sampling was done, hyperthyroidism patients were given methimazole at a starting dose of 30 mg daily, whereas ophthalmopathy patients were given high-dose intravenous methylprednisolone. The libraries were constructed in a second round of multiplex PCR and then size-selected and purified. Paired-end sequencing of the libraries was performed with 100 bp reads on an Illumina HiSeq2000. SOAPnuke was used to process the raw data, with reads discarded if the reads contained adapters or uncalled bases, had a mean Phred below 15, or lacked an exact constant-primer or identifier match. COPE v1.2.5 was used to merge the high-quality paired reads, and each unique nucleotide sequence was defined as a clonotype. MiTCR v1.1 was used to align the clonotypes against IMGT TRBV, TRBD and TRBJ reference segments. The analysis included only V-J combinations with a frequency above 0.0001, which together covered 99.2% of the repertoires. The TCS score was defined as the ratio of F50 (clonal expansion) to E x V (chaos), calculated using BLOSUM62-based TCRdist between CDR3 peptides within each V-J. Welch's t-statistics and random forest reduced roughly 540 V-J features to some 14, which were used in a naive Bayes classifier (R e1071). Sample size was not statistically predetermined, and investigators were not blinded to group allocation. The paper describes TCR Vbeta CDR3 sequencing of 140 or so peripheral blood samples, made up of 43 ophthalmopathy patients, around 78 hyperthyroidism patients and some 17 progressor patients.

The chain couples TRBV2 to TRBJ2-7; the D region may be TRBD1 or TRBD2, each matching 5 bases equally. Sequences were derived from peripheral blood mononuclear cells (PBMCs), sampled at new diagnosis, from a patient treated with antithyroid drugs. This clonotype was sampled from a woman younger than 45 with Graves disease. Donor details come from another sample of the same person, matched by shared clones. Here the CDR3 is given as CASSYGASYEQYF. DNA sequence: TGTGCCAGCAGTTACGGGGCCTCCTACGAGCAGTACTTC.